These T cell receptor beta chains were read from a single sample in a study of T cells in Graves' hyperthyroidism and ophthalmopathy. TCRdb ran MiXCR on the multiplex PCR reads and lists one entry per CDR3 protein. The repertoire has around 500,000 distinct CDR3 sequences, around 15% of them found once; the top ten carry about 15%. Sequencing was performed on blood. Receptors originate from a woman in her thirties or forties with Graves' hyperthyroidism. Both conserved end residues are part of each CDR3. D genes are given only for firm matches. Size values are once, few and many counts, or a class for expanded clones, and some rows have none.

D,size,V,J,CDR3,DNA
-,many,TRBV11-2,TRBJ1-6,CASSLGPRSPLHF,TGTGCCAGCAGCTTAGGGCCTCGGTCACCCCTCCACTTT
TRBD2,-,TRBV19,TRBJ2-7,CASSIRAGATASPYEQYF,TGTGCCAGTAGTATTAGAGCGGGAGCGACGGCGAGTCCCTACGAGCAGTACTTC
-,few,TRBV6-1,TRBJ1-1,CASRGQQNTEAFF,TGTGCCAGCAGAGGGCAGCAGAACACTGAAGCTTTCTTT
TRBD2,many,TRBV28,TRBJ2-1,CASSLRLAGVISYNEQFF,TGTGCCAGCAGTTTACGGCTAGCGGGAGTTATCTCCTACAATGAGCAGTTCTTC
TRBD1,-,TRBV5-1,TRBJ1-4,CASSSGTGANEKLFF,TGCGCCAGCAGCTCCGGGACAGGGGCTAATGAAAAACTGTTTTTT
-,many,TRBV7-8,TRBJ2-3,CASTFLAKFTDTQYF,TGTGCCAGCACCTTCCTAGCGAAGTTCACAGATACGCAGTATTTT
TRBD2,-,TRBV30,TRBJ2-1,CAWAYPGLADNEQFF,TGTGCCTGGGCTTACCCGGGACTAGCGGACAATGAGCAGTTCTTC
-,many,TRBV30,TRBJ2-3,CAWSGISNTDTQYF,TGTGCCTGGAGTGGCATCTCAAACACAGATACGCAGTATTTT
TRBD2,few,TRBV25-1,TRBJ2-7,CASSPPAGGYEQYF,TGTGCCAGCAGCCCTCCGGCGGGGGGCTACGAGCAGTACTTC
TRBD1,-,TRBV3-1,TRBJ1-4,CASSQSRDRGLNEKLFF,TGTGCCAGCAGCCAAAGCCGGGACAGGGGACTTAATGAAAAACTGTTTTTT
TRBD1,-,TRBV10-3,TRBJ2-7,CAISDPTGAYEQYF,TGTGCCATCAGTGACCCGACAGGGGCCTACGAGCAGTACTTC
TRBD2,-,TRBV10-3,TRBJ2-3,CAIGGLAGGFVTQYF,TGTGCCATCGGGGGTCTAGCGGGAGGTTTCGTTACGCAGTATTTT
-,-,TRBV5-6,TRBJ2-7,CASSFLAERYEQYF,TGTGCCAGCAGCTTCCTGGCGGAACGCTACGAGCAGTACTTC
TRBD1,-,TRBV6-1,TRBJ1-2,CASSFGTAAGYTF,TGTGCCAGCAGTTTTGGGACAGCCGCTGGCTACACCTTC
-,-,TRBV5-1,TRBJ1-4,CASSFTGRSEKLFF,TGCGCCAGCAGCTTTACCGGGAGGAGTGAAAAACTGTTTTTT
TRBD1,many,TRBV19,TRBJ2-1,CASSSGTATSYNEQFF,TGTGCCAGTAGTTCCGGGACAGCTACTTCCTACAATGAGCAGTTCTTC
-,-,TRBV12-3/TRBV12-4,TRBJ2-5,CASSFLAGEETQYF,TGTGCCAGCAGTTTCTTGGCAGGGGAAGAGACCCAGTACTTC